A single sample is the source of the 2 T cell receptor beta chains below, sequenced in a study of sequential checkpoint blockade in melanoma. TCRdb keeps only in-frame clones here, not all; method: immunoSEQ multiplex PCR. The sample has approximately 29,000 clones; about 83% are singletons. Treatment denoted: randomized to nivolumab then ipilimumab (arm A) or the reverse (arm B). The specimen was CD8+ T cells sorted from blood (inferred from file names), collected from a patient given nivolumab and ipilimumab in sequence. The source is a human donor with melanoma.

The chain's CDR3 is CASALGSGYTF. Written as DNA, the CDR3 is TGTGCCAGCGCCCTGGGGAGTGGCTACACCTTC. This sequence joins TRBV19 and TRBJ1-2; no reliable D call. Germline V CDR1 and CDR2: LNHDA, SQIVND (reference sequence). Between the trimmed V and J ends, which lost 9 bases and 7 bases, there was a span of 12 bases. The CDR3 spans 11 residues. The full variable domain, in which reference TRBV19 and TRBJ1-2 provide the parts outside the CDR3, is DGGITQSPKYLFRKEGQNVTLSCEQNLNHDAMYWYRQDPGQGLRLIYYSQIVNDFQKGDIAEGYSVSREKKESFPLTVTSAQKNPTAFYLCASALGSGYTFGSGTRLTVV.

On this clone: This CDR3 is also generated by other DNA sequences in the sample. The chain carries TRBV27 and TRBJ2-7; 8 bases map to TRBD1. Losses at the gene ends were 5 bases for V and 4 bases for J; bases not matched to a gene: 4. The germline V gene has CDR1 MNHEY and CDR2 SMNVEV (reference sequence). The CDR3 is 13 residues long. The CDR3 protein is CASSPGQGYEQYF. The CDR3 nucleotides are TGTGCCAGCAGTCCCGGACAGGGTTACGAGCAGTACTTC.